This passage covers 32 T cell receptor beta chains from one sample sequenced in a study of brain T cells in children with intractable seizures. Sequencing used immunoSEQ multiplex PCR; TCRdb keeps in-frame clones, though not all of them. This sample yields hundreds of thousands of clones, of which about 93% are seen a single time; 5% to 7% belongs to the top ten. Noted time point: blood from clinic visit 5 months post-surgery; TSC patient then seizure free. The sequenced sample was peripheral blood, obtained approximately 5 months after surgery. The origin of the receptors is a boy younger than two with tuberous sclerosis and intractable seizures.

This chain joins TRBV6-6 and TRBJ2-1; 15 nucleotides align to TRBD2. The germline CDR1 and CDR2 sequences are MNHNY and SVGAGI (reference sequence). Trimming removed 7 bases from V and 7 bases from J; junction bases left unmatched: 5. The CDR3 sequence is 15 residues long. In DNA, the CDR3 is TGTGCCAGCACCATAGGACTAGCGGGGGGGAATGAGCAGTTCTTC. As protein: CASTIGLAGGNEQFF.

The chain recombines TRBV18 with TRBJ2-5; D is possibly TRBD1 or TRBD2 (5 bases each). The CDR3 has 13 amino acids. V was pared by 3 bases and J by 4 bases, with 9 bases between. Germline loops: CDR1 KGHSH, CDR2 LQKENI. For the CDR3, the DNA is TGTGCCAGCTCACCTGGGGCGGGAGAGACCCAGTACTTC. Translation: CASSPGAGETQYF.

The chain joins TRBV5-1 to TRBJ2-3, with D unclear. Between the trimmed V and J ends, which lost 0 bases and 0 bases, there was a span of 2 bases. Germline V CDR1 and CDR2: SGHRS, YFSETQ. The CDR3 consists of 13 residues. The CDR3 region has the DNA TGCGCCAGCAGCTTGGTCAGCACAGATACGCAGTATTTT. Translating gives CASSLVSTDTQYF.

The chain joins TRBV19 to TRBJ1-3; D call uncertain. From germline, CDR1 is LNHDA and CDR2 SQIVND (reference sequence). The length of the CDR3 is 14 residues. Trimming pared 4 bases from V and 0 bases from J, leaving 7 bases between. DNA for the CDR3: TGTGCCAGTAGTACAGGCGCCTCTGGAAACACCATATATTTT. Amino acid sequence: CASSTGASGNTIYF.

The rearrangement uses TRBV5-1 and TRBJ2-5; a possible D gene is TRBD2 (5 bases). Germline-derived CDR1 and CDR2 are SGHRS and YFSETQ. Deletions cut 5 bases from V and 4 bases from J, with 15 bases between. The length of the CDR3 is 14 residues. The CDR3 coding sequence is TGCGCCAGCAGGACCTCCGGGGTTCTAGAGACCCAGTACTTC. It encodes CASRTSGVLETQYF.

This clone has just a few counts. The rearrangement uses TRBV7-6 and TRBJ1-1; D is possibly TRBD1 (5 bases). Germline V gene sequence: CDR1 SGHVS, CDR2 FNYEAQ. The CDR3 totals 16 residues. Deletions cut 3 bases from V and 0 bases from J, with 14 bases between. The CDR3 DNA follows: TGTGCCAGCAGCTTGTTAACAGGAATAATGAACACTGAAGCTTTCTTT. It is translated as CASSLLTGIMNTEAFF.

The chain recombines TRBV3-1 (or the pseudogene TRBV3-2) with TRBJ2-7; D may correspond to TRBD1 or TRBD2 (5 bases each). The CDR3 runs to 15 residues. Germline V gives CDR1 LGHDT, CDR2 YNNKEL (reference sequence). V dropped 3 bases and J dropped 2 bases, with 14 bases sitting between them. The chain's CDR3 is CASSHHRDHTYEQYF. CDR3 DNA: TGTGCCAGCAGCCACCACCGGGACCACACCTACGAGCAGTACTTC.

The chain links TRBV11-2 to TRBJ2-1; 12 bases map to TRBD2. The CDR3 is made up of 17 amino acids. Germline V gene sequence: CDR1 SGHAT, CDR2 FQNNGV. V shed 6 bases, J shed 5 bases, and the junction held 11 bases outside the gene matches. The CDR3 is CASRGLAGRLGHNEQFF. DNA for the CDR3: TGTGCCAGCAGAGGACTAGCGGGACGTCTTGGGCACAATGAGCAGTTCTTC.

This clone was detected only a few times. A junction end diverges from the germline sequence, so it may reflect a read error. The V call is TRBV7-7, the J call TRBJ2-3, with 7 nucleotides matching TRBD1. Germline CDR1 SSHAT, CDR2 FNYEAQ (reference sequence). The CDR3 is made up of 15 amino acids. The CDR3 nucleotides are TGTGCTAGCAGCCAGGACAGGTCGGGGACAGATACGCAGTATTTT. It translates to CASSQDRSGTDTQYF.

V usage is TRBV6-5 and J usage is TRBJ1-2; a weak D match, TRBD1 (5 bases). Germline assignment: CDR1 MNHEY and CDR2 SVGAGI. Trimming took 4 bases from V and 8 from J, leaving 17 bases between them. This CDR3 has 14 residues. CDR3 sequence: CASSSDTVAAGYTF. The CDR3 nucleotides are TGTGCCAGCAGTTCGGACACCGTAGCTGCCGGCTACACCTTC.

The chain employs TRBV28 and TRBJ1-1, with 7 bases that match TRBD1. The germline V gene encodes CDR1 MDHEN and CDR2 SYDVKM. The V segment lost 6 bases and the J segment 0 bases; nucleotides outside the gene matches: 7. This CDR3 is 15 amino acids long. CDR3 DNA: TGTGCCAGCAGGGACCCGGGACAGATGAACACTGAAGCTTTCTTT. The encoded protein is CASRDPGQMNTEAFF.

This chain links TRBV30 with TRBJ2-1; 7 nucleotides line up with TRBD2. This CDR3 is 18 amino acids long. The V gene end was trimmed by 0 bases and the J gene end by 8 bases; junction bases not matched to a gene: 19. Germline-derived CDR1 and CDR2 are GTSNPN and SVGIG (reference sequence). In nucleotides, the CDR3 is TGTGCCTGGAGTGTACCTGTTGGGGGGAGGGCCCTCGCTTATGAGCAGTTCTTC. Protein: CAWSVPVGGRALAYEQFF.

V and J are TRBV7-6 and TRBJ2-1; no clear D. V lost 5 bases and J 4 bases, leaving 21 bases between the germline ends. This CDR3 has 17 amino acids. Germline lookup yields CDR1 SGHVS and CDR2 FNYEAQ. The CDR3 coding sequence is TGTGCCAGCAGCCCTATGGACGCCCAGCTATCATACAATGAGCAGTTCTTC. Encoded protein: CASSPMDAQLSYNEQFF.

V and J are TRBV7-8 and TRBJ2-3, with 13 bases that match TRBD2. The CDR3 extends over 17 amino acids. V shed 3 bases and J 7 bases; nucleotides not matched to a gene: 10. From germline, CDR1 is SGHVS and CDR2 FQNEAQ. The CDR3 region has the DNA TGTGCCAGCAGCTTCACCGTTACTAGCGGGAGGGAGAATACGCAGTATTTT. Its protein is CASSFTVTSGRENTQYF. The full variable domain, in which reference TRBV7-8 and TRBJ2-3 provide the parts outside the CDR3, is GAGVSQSPRYKVAKRGQDVALRCDPISGHVSLFWYQQALGQGPEFLTYFQNEAQLDKSGLPSDRFFAERPEGSVSTLKIQRTQQEDSAVYLCASSFTVTSGRENTQYFGPGTRLTVL.

The CDR3, as DNA: TGTGCCAGCAGCTTCCCCGCTAACTATGGCTACACCTTC. Protein sequence: CASSFPANYGYTF. The chain is built from TRBV5-4 and TRBJ1-2, with D unresolved. Germline CDR1 is SGHNT and CDR2 is YYREEE (reference sequence). The CDR3 spans 13 residues. Trimming took off 2 bases at V and 0 bases at J, with 5 bases between the two ends.

This chain connects TRBV11-2 to TRBJ2-2, with unresolved D. The CDR3 totals 14 residues. The V end was cut by 4 bases, the J end by 9 bases, with 15 bases between. Germline V gives CDR1 SGHAT, CDR2 FQNNGV. CDR3 sequence: CASSYDSRLRELFF. CDR3 nucleotide sequence: TGTGCCAGCAGCTACGACTCTCGCTTAAGGGAGCTGTTTTTT. Filled out from reference TRBV11-2 and TRBJ2-2, the complete variable domain reads EAGVAQSPRYKIIEKRQSVAFWCNPISGHATLYWYQQILGQGPKLLIQFQNNGVVDDSQLPKDRFSAERLKGVDSTLKIQPAKLEDSAVYLCASSYDSRLRELFFGEGSRLTVL.

This clone was detected only once. The rearrangement uses TRBV7-9 and TRBJ2-1, with D unclear. The CDR3 sequence is 15 residues long. V lost 2 bases, J lost 2 bases, and 10 bases lay in between. Germline values: CDR1 SEHNR, CDR2 FQNEAQ (reference sequence). CDR3 residues: CASSLMLDPYNEQFF. In nucleotides, the CDR3 is TGTGCCAGCAGCTTAATGCTAGATCCCTACAATGAGCAGTTCTTC. The complete variable domain, with remaining parts taken from reference TRBV7-9 and TRBJ2-1, reads DTGVSQNPRHKITKRGQNVTFRCDPISEHNRLYWYRQTLGQGPEFLTYFQNEAQLEKSRLLSDRFSAERPKGSFSTLEIQRTEQGDSAMYLCASSLMLDPYNEQFFGPGTRLTVL.

The chain recombines TRBV4-2 with TRBJ2-7; D gene uncertain. The CDR3 runs to 12 residues. V was pared by 1 base and J by 6 bases, with 7 bases between. Germline V gene sequence: CDR1 LGHNA, CDR2 YNFKEQ. As DNA, the CDR3 is TGTGCCAGCAGCCAAGTCTTCGGCGAGCAGTACTTC. This encodes CASSQVFGEQYF.

The gene calls are TRBV4-1 and TRBJ2-7; 10 bases align to TRBD1. CDR1 and CDR2 (germline): MGHRA, YSYEKL. The V gene end was trimmed by 4 bases and the J gene end by 2 bases; junction bases not matched to a gene: 11. The CDR3 totals 17 residues. The chain's CDR3 is CASSRGSGTGVTYEQYF. The CDR3 DNA is TGCGCCAGCAGCCGAGGATCCGGGACAGGGGTCACCTACGAGCAGTACTTC.

J is TRBJ1-2 and V is TRBV27; 7 bases are shared with TRBD1. CDR1 is MNHEY and CDR2 is SMNVEV in the germline V gene (reference sequence). CDR3 size: 15 residues. V shed 3 bases and J 1 base; nucleotides not matched to a gene: 5. The chain's CDR3 is CASSFRRGVNYGYTF. CDR3 sequence (DNA): TGTGCCAGCAGTTTCCGCAGGGGGGTTAACTATGGCTACACCTTC.

V is TRBV5-1 and J is TRBJ2-5; 9 bases line up with TRBD2. Germline V CDR1 and CDR2: SGHRS, YFSETQ. After removal of 0 bases from V and 5 bases from J, the junction contained 5 bases not matched to a gene. The CDR3 length is 15 residues. Here the CDR3 DNA reads TGCGCCAGCAGCTTGGAGGGTAGCGGGGGTGAGACCCAGTACTTC. It is translated as CASSLEGSGGETQYF.

V is TRBV5-1 and J is TRBJ2-2; perhaps TRBD2 as D (5 bases). Per the germline V gene, CDR1 is SGHRS and CDR2 is YFSETQ. The V and J ends lost 4 bases and 3 bases respectively, with 16 bases between them. The CDR3 totals 16 residues. The CDR3 is CASSPDYRVDTGELFF. The CDR3 nucleotides are TGCGCCAGCAGCCCTGACTATCGGGTTGACACCGGGGAGCTGTTTTTT.

This clone has just one count. This sequence joins TRBV25-1 and TRBJ2-5, with D hard to call. Trimming pared 1 base from V and 5 bases from J, leaving 14 bases between. The CDR3 has 15 amino acids. CDR1 is MGHDK, CDR2 SYGVNS, per germline. The CDR3: CASSELAPEEETQYF. In DNA form, the CDR3 reads TGTGCCAGCAGTGAATTAGCCCCAGAGGAGGAGACCCAGTACTTC. Combining the CDR3 with reference TRBV25-1 and TRBJ2-5 gives the whole variable domain EADIYQTPRYLVIGTGKKITLECSQTMGHDKMYWYQQDPGMELHLIHYSYGVNSTEKGDLSSESTVSRIRTEHFPLTLESARPSHTSQYLCASSELAPEEETQYFGPGTRLLVL.

The chain employs TRBV5-4 and TRBJ2-3; 8 nucleotides match TRBD2. Germline CDR1 reads SGHNT; CDR2 reads YYREEE (reference sequence). The CDR3 contains 15 residues. Trimming cost V 4 bases and J 4 bases; bases outside gene matches: 8. CDR3 in amino acids: CASSTSGGRADTQYF. CDR3 DNA: TGTGCCAGCAGCACGAGCGGGGGCCGGGCAGATACGCAGTATTTT.

This clone has a single count. This chain uses TRBV5-5 with TRBJ2-3, with a possible D match to TRBD2 (7 bases). The CDR3 loop spans 18 amino acids. CDR1 and CDR2 (germline): SGHKS, YYEKEE (reference sequence). Trimming shortened V by 3 bases and J by 0 bases, and 20 bases separated the two germline ends. Here the CDR3 DNA reads TGTGCCAGCAGCTCAGGGAGGGGGGGGCCTCCTAGCACAGATACGCAGTATTTT. This encodes CASSSGRGGPPSTDTQYF.

The CDR3 DNA sequence: TGTGCCAGCAGCAAAGAATCGGCGGGCAGGAGGAGCTCACCCCTCCACTTT. This sequence encodes CASSKESAGRRSSPLHF. The chain is built from TRBV21-1 and TRBJ1-6. TRBV21-1 is listed as a pseudogene. The CDR3 consists of 17 residues.

The chain joins TRBV5-6 to TRBJ1-5; TRBD1 agrees at 9 bases. There are 15 residues in the CDR3. The germline V gene encodes CDR1 SGHDT and CDR2 YYEEEE. With 4 bases clipped from V and 3 bases from J, the junction kept 5 bases outside the gene matches. The CDR3 DNA reads TGTGCCAGCAGCGAACAGGGGGCGTTCAATCAGCCCCAGCATTTT. This codes for CASSEQGAFNQPQHF.

This chain joins TRBV10-3 and TRBJ2-7; 7 nucleotides align to TRBD1. The CDR3 has 13 residues. Looked up from germline, CDR1 is ENHRY and CDR2 is SYGVKD. V was clipped by 7 bases and J by 2 bases; unmatched bases: 5. CDR3 region: CAINTGTAYEQYF. Here the CDR3 DNA reads TGTGCCATCAACACCGGGACAGCCTACGAGCAGTACTTC.

The CDR3 loop reads CASSLTAYNQPQHF. The CDR3, as DNA: TGTGCCAGTAGTTTGACAGCGTACAATCAGCCCCAGCATTTT. This chain joins TRBV19 and TRBJ1-5; D may be TRBD1 (5 bases). Trimming removed 5 bases at V and 3 bases at J, with 11 bases between. CDR3 length equals 14 residues. The germline gives CDR1 LNHDA, CDR2 SQIVND (reference sequence).

The gene calls are TRBV3-1 (or the pseudogene TRBV3-2) and TRBJ2-7; tentatively, D is TRBD1 (6 bases). The CDR3 consists of 15 residues. Trimming removed 1 base at V and 1 base at J, with 11 bases between. The germline CDR1 and CDR2 sequences are LGHDT and YNNKEL (reference sequence). The CDR3 sequence is CASSQVVQGSYEQYF. Here the CDR3 DNA reads TGTGCCAGCAGCCAAGTCGTACAGGGATCCTACGAGCAGTACTTC.

The chain has TRBV24-1 and TRBJ2-7, with D maybe TRBD1 (6 bases). Germline CDR1 KGHDR, CDR2 SFDVKD. V dropped 4 bases and J dropped 3 bases, with 12 bases sitting between them. The CDR3 is 14 amino acids. CDR3 DNA sequence: TGTGCCACCAGTGACACAGGGATGAACTACGAGCAGTACTTC. This translates into CATSDTGMNYEQYF.

This clone came up once. The V call is TRBV7-2, the J call TRBJ2-1; D possibly matches TRBD1 or TRBD2 (5 bases each). The ends were cut back, 3 bases at V and 2 bases at J, with 17 bases in the middle. Germline CDR1 is SGHTA and CDR2 is FQGNSA. This CDR3 comprises 17 residues. This chain's CDR3 is CASSFTGHGGPYNEQFF. The DNA of the CDR3 is TGTGCCAGCAGCTTCACCGGACATGGGGGACCCTACAATGAGCAGTTCTTC.